What follows are 31 T cell receptor beta chains derived from one specimen sequenced in a study of blood T cell repertoires in COVID-19. Repertoires were generated with immunoSEQ multiplex PCR, while TCRdb's copy carries only in-frame clones and drops some. This sample has over 100,000 clones, with roughly 89% found just once. Sequences were obtained from peripheral blood. The receptors stem from a human donor in a cohort sampled during active COVID-19.

This chain links TRBV25-1 with TRBJ2-7, with TRBD2 matching over 7 bases. Germline CDR1 reads MGHDK; CDR2 reads SYGVNS. The CDR3 loop spans 14 amino acids. V lost 5 bases, J lost 2 bases, and 6 bases stayed unmatched. CDR3 coding DNA: TGTGCCAGCAGTACCGGACTAGGGACCTACGAGCAGTACTTC. Translation gives CASSTGLGTYEQYF.

This clone was counted a few times. The genes are TRBV29-1 and TRBJ1-2, with TRBD1 as a possible D gene (5 bases). The V gene lost 6 bases and the J gene lost 2 bases, with 10 bases spanning the gap. From germline, CDR1 is SQVTM and CDR2 ANQGSEA. The CDR3 consists of 12 residues. CDR3 nucleotides: TGCAGCGTCGGGTGGGGCAACTATGGCTACACCTTC. This translates into CSVGWGNYGYTF.

CDR3 region: CASSQAPQVNEKLFF. CDR3 in DNA: TGCGCCAGCAGCCAAGCGCCACAGGTAAACGAAAAACTGTTTTTT. The gene calls are TRBV4-1 and TRBJ1-4; a weak D match, TRBD1 (5 bases). Germline V CDR1 and CDR2: MGHRA, YSYEKL. The CDR3 length is 15 residues. Trimming removed 1 base from V and 8 bases from J, with 14 bases in between.

The CDR3 DNA reads as TGCGCCAGCAGTGAAGGAGCGGGGGACGGGGAGCTGTTTTTT. Protein sequence: CASSEGAGDGELFF. This chain joins TRBV10-1 and TRBJ2-2; 8 bases map to TRBD2. V was pared by 3 bases and J by 7 bases, with 4 bases of the junction left unmatched. Germline CDR1 reads WNHNN; CDR2 reads SYGVQD (reference sequence). The CDR3 spans 14 residues.

The V and J genes are TRBV5-1 and TRBJ2-7, with TRBD2 matching over 11 bases. The CDR3 runs to 15 residues. V dropped 3 bases and J dropped 4; count of bases not matched to a gene: 6. Germline V gene lookup returns CDR1 SGHRS and CDR2 YFSETQ. The CDR3 reads CASSSVAGGVYEQYF. The CDR3 bases are TGCGCCAGCAGCTCCGTAGCGGGAGGGGTTTACGAGCAGTACTTC.

The chain uses TRBV6-1 and TRBJ1-6; TRBD1 is a possible D gene (5 bases). The ends were cut back, 2 bases at V and 8 bases at J, with 13 bases in the middle. Per the germline V gene, CDR1 is MNHNS and CDR2 is SASEGT. This CDR3 is 15 amino acids long. The CDR3: CASSEIKGRDSPLHF. In DNA, the CDR3 is TGTGCCAGCAGTGAAATAAAGGGCAGGGATTCACCCCTCCACTTT.

A few counts support this clone. The V call is TRBV30, the J call TRBJ1-5, with D perhaps matching TRBD1 (6 bases). The germline V gene encodes CDR1 GTSNPN and CDR2 SVGIG (reference sequence). Trimming took 0 bases from V and 3 from J, leaving 9 bases between them. This CDR3 comprises 14 residues. DNA for the CDR3: TGTGCCTGGAGTGTATGGGACAACAATCAGCCCCAGCATTTT. It translates to CAWSVWDNNQPQHF.

This chain uses TRBV20-1 with TRBJ2-7; TRBD2 matches at 8 bases. Losses at the gene ends were 3 bases for V and 3 bases for J; bases not matched to a gene: 7. The CDR3 length is 14 residues. From germline, CDR1 is DFQATT and CDR2 SNEGSKA (reference sequence). The CDR3 bases are TGCAGTGCTAGTCTAAGCGGGAGACGCTACGAGCAGTACTTC. This translates into CSASLSGRRYEQYF.

The rearrangement links TRBV18 to TRBJ2-2, with TRBD1 matching over 10 bases. J gave up 4 bases and V 1 base, and 9 bases lay outside the gene matches. Germline CDR1 and CDR2: KGHSH and LQKENI. This CDR3 spans 18 amino acids. The CDR3 is CASSPRFDRGLATGELFF. As DNA, the CDR3 is TGTGCCAGCTCACCACGATTTGACAGGGGGCTCGCCACCGGGGAGCTGTTTTTT.

The chain employs TRBV19 and TRBJ2-3; 10 bases agree with TRBD2. Trimming took 1 base from V and 5 from J; bases not matched to a gene: 6. The CDR3 totals 16 residues. CDR1 is LNHDA and CDR2 is SQIVND in the germline V gene (reference sequence). The CDR3 spells CASSIGSGGAQDTQYF. CDR3 in DNA: TGTGCCAGTAGTATAGGAAGCGGGGGGGCCCAAGATACGCAGTATTTT. Complete variable domain (other parts from reference TRBV19 and TRBJ2-3): DGGITQSPKYLFRKEGQNVTLSCEQNLNHDAMYWYRQDPGQGLRLIYYSQIVNDFQKGDIAEGYSVSREKKESFPLTVTSAQKNPTAFYLCASSIGSGGAQDTQYFGPGTRLTVL.

The chain combines TRBV18 with TRBJ2-7, with 9 bases that match TRBD1. V dropped 3 bases and J dropped 5; count of bases not matched to a gene: 11. Germline V gene lookup returns CDR1 KGHSH and CDR2 LQKENI. CDR3 length: 16 amino acids. The CDR3 region is CASSPGTGTPRDEQYF. CDR3 sequence (DNA): TGTGCCAGCTCACCTGGGACAGGGACTCCTCGGGACGAGCAGTACTTC.

The genes are TRBV6-5 and TRBJ2-5, with 13 nucleotides matching TRBD2. Germline V gene lookup returns CDR1 MNHEY and CDR2 SVGAGI. The CDR3 is made up of 15 amino acids. The J segment lost 5 bases and the V segment lost 5 bases, leaving 5 bases of the junction unmatched. CDR3 coding DNA: TGTGCCAGCAGTAGGGGACTAGCGGGATCTGAGACCCAGTACTTC. Protein sequence: CASSRGLAGSETQYF.

The V gene is TRBV7-2, the J gene TRBJ2-7; a weak D match, TRBD2 (6 bases). The V end was cut by 4 bases, the J end by 6 bases, with 13 bases between. This CDR3 contains 13 residues. Per the germline V gene, CDR1 is SGHTA and CDR2 is FQGNSA. CDR3: CASSSTSKSEQYF. The CDR3 bases are TGTGCCAGCAGCTCGACTAGTAAGTCCGAGCAGTACTTC.

V and J are TRBV10-3 and TRBJ2-7, with D maybe TRBD1 (6 bases). The CDR3 contains 13 residues. Trimming took off 4 bases at V and 4 bases at J, with 11 bases between the two ends. The V gene's germline CDR1 is ENHRY and CDR2 SYGVKD. The CDR3 is CAISGTDRYEQYF. The CDR3 DNA reads TGTGCCATCAGTGGAACCGACAGGTACGAGCAGTACTTC.

The rearrangement links TRBV4-2 to TRBJ2-7, with no clear D. Trimming left V 4 bases short and J 1 base short, with 14 bases between. This CDR3 has 15 amino acids. CDR1 is LGHNA and CDR2 is YNFKEQ in the germline V gene. The CDR3 spells CASSPVRGGSYEQYF. The CDR3 nucleotides are TGTGCCAGCAGCCCCGTCCGAGGCGGATCCTACGAGCAGTACTTC.

This clone was found once. The V gene is TRBV5-4, the J gene TRBJ1-3; TRBD1 agrees at 12 bases. This CDR3 is 17 amino acids long. In germline, CDR1 is SGHNT, CDR2 YYREEE (reference sequence). V shed 3 bases, J shed 0 bases, and the junction held 4 bases outside the gene matches. The CDR3 loop is CASSSGTGGLSGNTIYF. The CDR3 DNA reads TGTGCCAGCAGCTCCGGGACAGGGGGCCTCTCTGGAAACACCATATATTTT.

The chain recombines TRBV6-5 with TRBJ1-1; maybe TRBD1 (6 bases). V was trimmed by 6 bases and J by 5 bases, leaving 13 bases between them. The V gene's germline CDR1 is MNHEY and CDR2 SVGAGI. The CDR3 sequence is 13 residues long. The CDR3 protein is CASSFLQGTEAFF. CDR3 DNA: TGTGCCAGCAGCTTCCTACAGGGAACTGAAGCTTTCTTT.

This rearrangement joins TRBV4-3 to TRBJ1-2; D is unclear. V gave up 0 bases and J gave up 0 bases, with 5 bases separating them. This CDR3 region has 14 residues. From germline, CDR1 is LGHNA and CDR2 YSLEER. The CDR3 region has the DNA TGCGCCAGCAGCCAAGAGCGTACTAACTATGGCTACACCTTC. Protein: CASSQERTNYGYTF.

This chain connects TRBV19 to TRBJ1-2, with 7 nucleotides matching TRBD1. This CDR3 comprises 15 residues. CDR1 is LNHDA and CDR2 is SQIVND in the germline V gene (reference sequence). V shed 3 bases and J 8 bases; nucleotides not matched to a gene: 12. CDR3 residues: CASSIPPKGAGGYTF. CDR3 sequence (DNA): TGTGCCAGTAGTATCCCCCCCAAGGGGGCGGGCGGCTACACCTTC.

The CDR3 bases are TGTGCCAGCAGCTTAGGGGGCAACTCTGGAAACACCATATATTTT. It translates to CASSLGGNSGNTIYF. V is TRBV5-4 and J is TRBJ1-3; 7 nucleotides align to TRBD1. Germline V gene sequence: CDR1 SGHNT, CDR2 YYREEE (reference sequence). The CDR3 extends over 15 amino acids. V gave up 2 bases and J gave up 0 bases; unmatched junction bases: 2.

The chain recombines TRBV24-1 with TRBJ1-2; 8 bases are shared with TRBD1. This CDR3 is built from 14 residues. Germline-derived CDR1 and CDR2 are KGHDR and SFDVKD. Trimming at V came to 0 bases and at J to 7 bases, leaving 3 bases not matched to a gene. The CDR3 loop is CATSDLWQGAGYTF. CDR3 nucleotide sequence: TGTGCCACCAGTGATTTGTGGCAGGGGGCTGGCTACACCTTC.

The chain recombines TRBV19 with TRBJ2-1; 8 bases match TRBD2. The germline gives CDR1 LNHDA, CDR2 SQIVND (reference sequence). V lost 5 bases to trimming and J lost 0 bases; unmatched junction nucleotides: 3. The CDR3 is 15 amino acids. CDR3 loop: CASSLAGSSYNEQFF. The CDR3 DNA sequence: TGTGCCAGTAGTCTAGCGGGTAGCTCCTACAATGAGCAGTTCTTC.

The chain recombines TRBV27 with TRBJ1-2; D may be TRBD1 (5 bases). The CDR3 contains 15 residues. Germline V gives CDR1 MNHEY, CDR2 SMNVEV (reference sequence). Trimming cost V 1 base and J 8 bases, with 17 bases left between them. CDR3 DNA sequence: TGTGCCAGCAGTTTATATGCGGGGGGTAGGAGGGGCTACACCTTC. This translates into CASSLYAGGRRGYTF.

The rearrangement uses TRBV11-2 and TRBJ1-1; weak D call: TRBD1 (6 bases). The CDR3 loop spans 15 amino acids. Germline V gene data show CDR1 as SGHAT and CDR2 as FQNNGV. V lost 5 bases and J 0 bases, leaving 13 bases between the germline ends. CDR3 nucleotides: TGTGCCAGCAGCACCCCGACAGGAGTGAACACTGAAGCTTTCTTT. It is translated as CASSTPTGVNTEAFF.

The chain has TRBV28 and TRBJ1-4; a weak D match, TRBD1 (5 bases). Germline values: CDR1 MDHEN, CDR2 SYDVKM. CDR3 length: 11 amino acids. Trimming took off 6 bases at V and 9 bases at J, with 8 bases between the two ends. The CDR3 region is CASRQAQKLFF. CDR3 in DNA: TGTGCCAGCAGACAGGCGCAAAAACTGTTTTTT.

The genes are TRBV11-2 and TRBJ1-1, with D possibly being TRBD1 (5 bases). Germline assignment: CDR1 SGHAT and CDR2 FQNNGV. The length of the CDR3 is 16 residues. V lost 0 bases and J 3 bases, leaving 14 bases between the germline ends. CDR3: CASSLDGGGIHTEAFF. CDR3 nucleotides: TGTGCCAGCAGCTTAGATGGGGGGGGTATTCACACTGAAGCTTTCTTT.

The chain recombines TRBV5-6 with TRBJ1-1; D perhaps matches TRBD1 (5 bases). This CDR3 has 14 residues. In germline, CDR1 is SGHDT, CDR2 YYEEEE. V lost 4 bases, J lost 2 bases, and 12 bases lay in between. This CDR3 reads CASSPVQANTEAFF. The CDR3 nucleotides read TGTGCCAGCAGCCCCGTACAGGCCAACACTGAAGCTTTCTTT.

The rearrangement joins TRBV4-3 to TRBJ2-7; 7 bases match TRBD1. V shed 4 bases, J shed 2 bases, and the junction held 8 bases outside the gene matches. The CDR3 has 15 amino acids. Germline V lookup: CDR1 LGHNA, CDR2 YSLEER. CDR3 region: CASSRHRDSTYEQYF. The CDR3 bases are TGCGCCAGCAGCCGACACCGGGACAGCACCTACGAGCAGTACTTC.

This clone has just one count. This rearrangement joins TRBV12-5 to TRBJ2-7; 12 bases match TRBD2. The ends lost 0 bases at V and 3 bases at J; junction bases unmatched: 6. From germline, CDR1 is LGHNT and CDR2 FRNRAP. There are 17 residues in the CDR3. CDR3 sequence reads: CASGLVLGTSGRYEQYF. The CDR3 region has the DNA TGTGCTAGTGGTTTGGTACTTGGGACTAGCGGGCGCTACGAGCAGTACTTC.

The gene calls are TRBV28 and TRBJ1-2; D might be TRBD1 (5 bases). The V end lost 11 bases, the J end lost 5 bases, and 24 bases lay between the germline ends. The germline CDR1 and CDR2 sequences are MDHEN and SYDVKM. The CDR3 has 15 residues. The CDR3 region is CAASSGANSFYGYTF. CDR3 nucleotides: TGTGCCGCCTCATCTGGGGCAAACTCCTTTTATGGCTACACCTTC.

The chain is built from TRBV24-1 and TRBJ2-1, with 11 bases aligning to TRBD2. V lost 8 bases to trimming and J lost 5 bases; unmatched junction nucleotides: 4. Germline V gene sequence: CDR1 KGHDR, CDR2 SFDVKD. The length of the CDR3 is 14 residues. CDR3: CATILAGGDNEQFF. The CDR3 region has the DNA TGTGCCACCATCCTAGCGGGAGGAGACAATGAGCAGTTCTTC.